This TCR beta chain was captured in a study of shared clonotypes between healthy human individuals. Germline V CDR1 and CDR2: GTSNPN, SVGIG (reference sequence). V was clipped by 4 bases and J by 10 bases, with 14 bases between them. The CDR3 spans 13 residues. A note on this clone: Its specificity is unknown.

Broader study findings: Sharing across four donors was highest in naive CD4 (approximately 5%) and lowest in memory CD8 (0.4%). Having only a few donors restricted how much genetic and exposure-history diversity was captured. Incomplete sequencing of sorted subsets was indicated by rarefaction despite large depth.

Using around 180 ng DNA, approximately 30,000 T cell genomes, the sorted-subset replicate PCRs were run. Clones were read by immunoSEQ multiplex PCR, and TCRdb kept only the in-frame ones, dropping some. The sample lists 2,100,000 or so clones; approximately 96% were seen once. The receptor was isolated from a man aged 18 to 30 in good health. This chain joins TRBV30 and TRBJ1-6, with D perhaps matching TRBD1 (5 bases). The source material was naive CD4+ T cells sorted from blood. Subset specified: CD45RA+ positively selected. This CDR3 is CAWMWGVGSPLHF. For the CDR3, the DNA is TGTGCCTGGATGTGGGGGGTTGGGTCACCCCTCCACTTT. Combining the CDR3 with reference TRBV30 and TRBJ1-6 gives the whole variable domain SQTIHQWPATLVQPVGSPLSLECTVEGTSNPNLYWYRQAAGRGLQLLFYSVGIGQISSEVPQNLSASRPQDRQFILSSKKLLLSDSGFYLCAWMWGVGSPLHFGNGTRLTVT.